Detailed here is one T cell receptor beta chain. What this receptor recognizes is not known. Nothing much larger sits one base from this clone, and base qualities are not available. The data derive from a study of cytomegalovirus exposure and HLA in healthy donors (dated by TCRdb to between 2016 and 2019). For the wider study: An earlier analysis of some 600 of the donors reported under 300 Gb of sequence data and 117 million unique TCR beta sequences obtained from about 170 million T cells. Approximately 310 gigabases of sequencing data and approximately 80 million unique TCR sequences were included in an early release covering about 620 HLA-typed donors. Of the 350 to 450 genotyped donors, over 65% fell in the genetic ancestry cluster associated with self-reported Caucasian donors. The study was designed to test whether signatures of past pathogen exposure could be identified by cataloging public T cell receptors. The T cell repertoires of under 750 subjects were profiled by immunosequencing and related to cytomegalovirus serostatus. A separate validation cohort of approximately 130 different subjects was used in addition to the approximately 700-subject first cohort. The study combined high-throughput TCR immunosequencing, statistical association of individual TCRs with disease status, and machine learning to predict cytomegalovirus infection status. To study patterns of TCR occurrence, a later analysis re-analyzed previously published TCR beta repertoires from around 670 donors and added high-resolution HLA genotyping. The later analysis used no new phenotypic data to find candidate immune exposures, relying instead on TCR beta sequences and their occurrence across donors. In an earlier analysis of around 540 of the donors, high-throughput TCR beta sequencing was used to judge whether each TCR beta V gene segment behaved as functional or pseudogenic. Alongside the repertoire data, information on donor age, sex, ethnicity and CMV serostatus was compiled. A later genetic analysis used genome-wide SNP genotypes for about three fifths of the roughly 700 donors, treating that subset as a discovery cohort. All discovery cohort repertoires had been generated using a single sequencing platform. HLA typing included class I and class II loci at four-digit resolution. The number of typed donors differed by locus: about 620-640 for A, B, C, DRB1 and DQB1; 500 to 550 for DQA1; roughly 600 for DPA1; and some 470 for DPB1. Because of strong linkage in the cohort, five DR-DQ haplotypes were treated as single units for association and clustering. On average, about 240,000 unique TCR beta nucleotide sequences were sequenced per donor among some 430 genotyped donors of the cohort, with roughly 19% of those sequences being non-productive.

The paper as a whole reports these results and caveats: Immune exposure information for the cohort was limited to CMV serostatus. Because HLA typing was unavailable for some donors at each locus, only the typed subset was used in association tests. The presence/absence analyses assumed that sequencing depth was roughly uniform across donors, and that assumption may not be true. In a later analysis, HLA-associated TCR beta chains showed more clonal expansion and lower generation probabilities than non-associated chains that were equally common. Several of the top co-occurrence clusters appeared to be linked to parvovirus B19, influenza, CMV and Epstein-Barr virus, according to a later analysis. The cohort was sequenced for TCR beta chains only, and without alpha or paired-chain data the features that could be detected were limited. In a later genetic analysis, fewer N-insertions in productive TCRs were reported among donors in an Asian-associated ancestry cluster than the roughly 700-donor mean. Assigning TCR associations to individual alleles was difficult when HLA alleles, especially DR and DQ, strongly co-occurred. Some IMGT-functional V segments, including TRBV6-2 and TRBV6-3, could not be told apart with the 87-base-pair reads, so those segments were excluded. In an earlier analysis of approximately 600 of the donors, most TCR beta V segments were observed in productive rearrangements about 87% or about 30% of the time, broadly matching IMGT annotations. The sequencing pipeline was judged likely to have produced a cluster of highly shared sequence variants as a technical artifact. In both the original and validation cohorts, the classifier was reported to diagnose cytomegalovirus status with high specificity and sensitivity. In vitro tests confirmed that a few of the cytomegalovirus-associated TCR beta chains recognize cytomegalovirus antigens. A further reported finding was that TCR beta sequences accurately predicted the HLA-A and HLA-B alleles for most subjects in the first cohort. The study gave a list of 150 to 200 TCR beta chains associated with cytomegalovirus. The authors suggested that the approach could potentially be generalized to other disease states and immunological phenotypes. V-gene and J-gene trimming of TCR beta chains was associated with a missense DCLRE1C variant in a later genetic analysis, and the association was replicated in an independent cohort. In a later analysis, most CMV-associated TCR beta chains were found to appear HLA-restricted, with HLA associations seemingly driven largely by CMV exposure. Most TCR sequences were seen in very few donors, while some public TCRs were found in many individuals. Linkage disequilibrium might explain the correlated functional status among segregating V segments, but an unknown experimental factor could not be excluded. The earlier analysis of 587 of the donors excluded 15 to 20 rarely observed V segments, including chromosome 9 orphons, because counts were too low. Specific HLA alleles were associated with 15,000 to 20,000 TCR beta sequences at a false discovery rate of 0.05 in a later analysis. According to a later analysis, TCR association rates differed among HLA loci, with DRB1 alleles showing the most associated TCRs and HLA-C alleles showing the fewest.

The method behind the library was the immunoSEQ multiplex PCR assay. A mixture of 60 forward primers for TCR Vbeta segments and 13 reverse primers for TCR Jbeta segments was used in the multiplex PCR. The CDR3 region of rearranged TCR beta genes was amplified from genomic DNA by a multiplex PCR assay. The amplified TCR beta libraries were sequenced on the Illumina HiSeq System as 87-base-pair reads. On the authors' methods: A later analysis counted approximately 84 million unique TCR beta chains across the 670 or so repertoires, and some 11 million of these chains were shared by at least two donors. A nearest-neighbor algorithm error-corrected the raw reads and collapsed the reads into unique sequences, merging closely related sequences to remove PCR and sequencing errors. Alignment of CDR3 sequences to IMGT reference sequences was used to assign V, D and J gene segments. For a sequence to be retained, a match of at least six nucleotides was required to both a V gene segment and a J gene segment. Rearrangements were called productive when the CDR3 lacked stop codons and stayed in frame with V and J; all others were non-productive. Following IMGT convention, CDR3 was defined as the stretch from the second conserved V-encoded cysteine up to the conserved J-encoded phenylalanine. In an earlier analysis of around 640 of the donors, sequences lacking an unambiguous match to a single V gene segment were excluded. An earlier analysis of a few hundred of the donors called V segments functional above 56.7% productive rearrangements and segregating when the between-donor standard deviation exceeded 5%. A statistical classification framework was built to diagnose cytomegalovirus status from the catalog of TCR beta chain sequences. A later analysis assigned V and J genes by comparing TCR nucleotide sequences with IMGT/GENE-DB human TR gene sequences. A later analysis assigned CDR3 sequences and most-parsimonious VDJ recombination scenarios with the TCRdist pipeline. In a later analysis, every TCR beta chain was defined by the combination of its CDR3 amino acid sequence and its V-gene family, and reads without a unique V-gene family were dropped. A later analysis removed 550 to 650 highly shared, low-generation-probability nucleotide sequences to deal with suspected cross-contamination and a sequencing artifact. In a later analysis, a clonal expansion index for each public chain was calculated from normalized within-repertoire ranks of inferred template counts. In a later analysis, generation probabilities were computed using a VDJ recombination model fitted to out-of-frame rearrangements, and the results were checked against IGoR. Hypergeometric tests were used in a later analysis to score TCR-TCR, TCR-HLA and TCR-CMV co-occurrence, with a repertoire-size bias correction applied to the TCR pairs. To estimate false discovery rates, a later analysis permuted the HLA or CMV assignments 20 times. In a later analysis, co-occurring TCRs were grouped using DBSCAN, and TCRdist sequence similarity was added for clustering within HLA-allele-positive subsets. For co-occurrence clustering, repertoires with fewer than 30,000 or more than 120,000 public chains were excluded, along with a handful of repertoires with anomalous nucleotide sharing. TCRdb took this table from immuneACCESS and kept in-frame rearrangements with V and J called. Such tables lack part of the clones; where checked against another copy, unresolved V genes explain under half of the gap, and the rest is unexplained. Clonal size and the V and J genes are those of that table, whereas D and trimming came from the DNA. The sample table shows 270,000 or so clones, and 75% to 90% are seen once. The ten most abundant clones make up 3% to 4% of the sample.

In total, approximately 700 healthy bone marrow donors made up the cohort. Cohort members were all nominally healthy when sampled, although unrecorded immune exposures were likely present. The donor tested CMV seropositive and was one of the 289 seropositive cohort members. Each donor provided a peripheral blood sample, and peripheral blood mononuclear cells were used for TCR beta sequencing. Genomic DNA was extracted from the blood cell samples with the Qiagen DNeasy Blood Extraction Kit. Trimmed from V: 6 bases; trimmed from J: 2 bases; junction bases lacking a gene match: 2. CDR1 and CDR2 were assigned from the germline V gene as MNHNS and SASEGT. From cysteine to phenylalanine, the CDR3 is 14 amino acids long. The retained sequence is limited to the CDR3, 42 bases, with the frame set at the first base.

The chain is made from TRBV6-1 and TRBJ2-1, and 9 bases in between align with TRBD1. What was sequenced was PBMCs. The clonotype originates from a man aged 40-50 years in good health and CMV-seropositive. The bases read TGTGCCAGCAGGGACAGGGGACCCTACAATGAGCAGTTCTTC. It encodes CASRDRGPYNEQFF.